The 10 T cell receptor beta chains in this list originate from one sample, sequenced in a study of PD-1 blockade in classical Hodgkin lymphoma. Assay: immunoSEQ multiplex PCR; the TCRdb copy retains only in-frame clones and omits some. The profile shows about 27,000 clones, about 74% of them singletons. Autologous stem cell transplantation was followed by relapse in every patient, and brentuximab vedotin exposure varied. Thawed PBMCs were the source of CD4+ T cells, purified by magnetic negative selection. The sequencing used CD4+ T cells from blood, collected at baseline. The receptors derive from a human donor with classical Hodgkin lymphoma.

This clone appeared once. This chain joins TRBV4-2 and TRBJ2-5, with 9 bases fitting TRBD2. The J segment lost 4 bases and the V segment lost 0 bases, leaving 12 bases of the junction unmatched. Germline lookup yields CDR1 LGHNA and CDR2 YNFKEQ. CDR3 size: 18 residues. The DNA of the CDR3 is TGTGCCAGCAGCCAAGAATTAGCGGGGGCCCTCGGAGGAGAGACCCAGTACTTC. It is translated as CASSQELAGALGGETQYF.

This clone was counted a single time. This rearrangement joins TRBV14 to TRBJ1-4, with D possibly matching TRBD1 (6 bases). Germline values: CDR1 SGHDN, CDR2 FVKESK. The CDR3 is made up of 14 amino acids. The V and J ends lost 4 bases and 5 bases respectively, with 11 bases between them. The CDR3 region has the DNA TGTGCCAGCAGCCGTCGGACAGCAAATGAAAAACTGTTTTTT. It yields the protein CASSRRTANEKLFF. The complete variable domain, with remaining parts taken from reference TRBV14 and TRBJ1-4, reads EAGVTQFPSHSVIEKGQTVTLRCDPISGHDNLYWYRRVMGKEIKFLLHFVKESKQDESGMPNNRFLAERTGGTYSTLKVQPAELEDSGVYFCASSRRTANEKLFFGSGTQLSVL.

V is TRBV29-1 and J is TRBJ1-4; weak D call: TRBD1 (5 bases). The germline CDR1 and CDR2 sequences are SQVTM and ANQGSEA. V was clipped by 2 bases and J by 8 bases, with 15 bases between them. This CDR3 has 14 residues. The CDR3 loop is CSVESLGKGEKLFF. In nucleotides, the CDR3 is TGCAGCGTTGAATCGTTAGGGAAGGGGGAAAAACTGTTTTTT. Based on the CDR3 plus reference TRBV29-1 and TRBJ1-4, the full variable domain is SAVISQKPSRDICQRGTSLTIQCQVDSQVTMMFWYRQQPGQSLTLIATANQGSEATYESGFVIDKFPISRPNLTFSTLTVSNMSPEDSSIYLCSVESLGKGEKLFFGSGTQLSVL.

The chain couples TRBV13 to TRBJ1-1; TRBD1 might be the D (5 bases). Trimming removed 5 bases at V and 5 bases at J, with 12 bases between. The CDR3 consists of 13 residues. CDR1 is PRHDT, CDR2 FYEKMQ, per germline (reference sequence). The CDR3 region is CASSKRGGTEAFF. The CDR3 coding sequence is TGTGCCAGCAGCAAACGCGGGGGGACTGAAGCTTTCTTT.

This rearrangement joins TRBV27 to TRBJ2-7; weak D call: TRBD1 (6 bases). Germline-derived CDR1 and CDR2 are MNHEY and SMNVEV (reference sequence). This CDR3 has 15 amino acids. Trimming stripped 7 bases from V and 2 bases from J, with 18 bases between. CDR3 region: CASKSADRSPYEQYF. CDR3 DNA: TGTGCCAGCAAATCGGCTGACAGGTCCCCCTACGAGCAGTACTTC.

The chain has TRBV11-3 and TRBJ2-3, with TRBD2 matching over 13 bases. The germline CDR1 and CDR2 sequences are SGHNT and YENEEA. The CDR3 extends over 15 amino acids. V shed 5 bases and J 5 bases; nucleotides not matched to a gene: 4. This CDR3 reads CASSQGLAGIDTQYF. CDR3 DNA sequence: TGTGCCAGCAGCCAGGGACTAGCGGGGATAGATACGCAGTATTTT.

V and J are TRBV7-9 and TRBJ1-5, with D hard to call. The CDR3 loop spans 12 amino acids. Per the germline V gene, CDR1 is SEHNR and CDR2 is FQNEAQ (reference sequence). Between the trimmed V and J ends, which lost 3 bases and 5 bases, there was a span of 5 bases. The CDR3 sequence: CASSFNDQPQHF. DNA of the CDR3: TGTGCCAGCAGCTTTAACGATCAGCCCCAGCATTTT.

About this clone itself: The same CDR3 arises from other DNA sequences in this sample as well. V gene TRBV7-2 combines with J gene TRBJ2-7; TRBD1 matches at 10 bases. The germline CDR1 and CDR2 sequences are SGHTA and FQGNSA. This CDR3 spans 15 amino acids. After removal of 1 base from V and 6 bases from J, the junction contained 6 bases not matched to a gene. This CDR3 is CASSLVGQGSREQYF. The DNA of the CDR3 is TGTGCCAGCAGCTTAGTGGGACAGGGGTCGCGCGAGCAGTACTTC.

The V and J genes are TRBV7-2 and TRBJ2-3; D not resolved. This CDR3 is built from 14 residues. Trimming removed 3 bases from V and 2 bases from J, with 9 bases in between. Germline-derived CDR1 and CDR2 are SGHTA and FQGNSA. The CDR3 loop is CASSFSRNTDTQYF. In DNA, the CDR3 is TGTGCCAGCAGCTTCAGCCGGAACACAGATACGCAGTATTTT. Together with reference TRBV7-2 and TRBJ2-3, the CDR3 gives the full variable domain: GAGVSQSPSNKVTEKGKDVELRCDPISGHTALYWYRQSLGQGLEFLIYFQGNSAPDKSGLPSDRFSAERTGGSVSTLTIQRTQQEDSAVYLCASSFSRNTDTQYFGPGTRLTVL.

The genes are TRBV30 and TRBJ1-2, with TRBD1 identical over 9 bases. After removal of 1 base from V and 4 bases from J, the junction contained 4 bases not matched to a gene. The V gene's germline CDR1 is GTSNPN and CDR2 SVGIG (reference sequence). The CDR3 has 14 amino acids. The CDR3 DNA reads TGTGCCTGGAGTGGTCTGGACAGGGGCTATGGCTACACCTTC. The encoded protein is CAWSGLDRGYGYTF.